The rows below give T cell receptor beta chains drawn from one sample of a study of CD8 T cells in Susac syndrome. MiXCR was run by TCRdb on the immunoSEQ multiplex PCR reads, yielding one entry per CDR3 protein. The sample has 150,000 to 200,000 distinct CDR3 sequences; around 92% are singletons. Input material: CD4+ T cells from PBMCs. The receptor source for this set is a human donor in good health. CDR3s include the opening cysteine and the closing phenylalanine or tryptophan. A D gene is named only where the DNA matches it firmly. A clone size is listed for some rows: how often the clone was seen (once, few, many), or a class if it is expanded.

size | J | V | D | CDR3 | DNA
. | TRBJ2-4 | TRBV7-9 | . | CASSLVGVNIQYF | TGTGCCAGCAGCTTAGTCGGGGTAAACATTCAGTACTTC
. | TRBJ2-1 | TRBV20-1 | . | CSARVGSRGDEQFF | TGCAGTGCTAGAGTAGGATCCAGAGGGGATGAGCAGTTCTTC
. | TRBJ2-2 | TRBV6-6 | TRBD1 | CASSYQGVGTGELFF | TGTGCCAGCAGTTACCAGGGGGTTGGCACCGGGGAGCTGTTTTTT
. | TRBJ1-1 | TRBV6-1 | . | CASSEDPRMNTEAFF | TGTGCCAGCAGTGAAGACCCCCGGATGAACACTGAAGCTTTCTTT
. | TRBJ1-2 | TRBV5-1 | TRBD1 | CASSLGAGTGGGYTF | TGCGCCAGCAGCTTGGGCGCCGGGACAGGGGGCGGCTACACCTTC
. | TRBJ2-1 | TRBV20-1 | TRBD2 | CSARVASGGPLNEQFF | TGCAGTGCTAGAGTGGCTAGCGGGGGGCCACTCAATGAGCAGTTCTTC
. | TRBJ1-2 | TRBV9 | . | CASSAQGAGGGYTF | TGTGCCAGCAGCGCACAGGGTGCCGGGGGTGGCTACACCTTC
. | TRBJ2-2 | TRBV12-3/TRBV12-4 | TRBD2 | CASTLGIAGVSGELFF | TGTGCCAGCACCCTCGGAATAGCGGGGGTTAGCGGGGAGCTGTTTTTT
. | TRBJ1-4 | TRBV12-3/TRBV12-4 | TRBD1 | CASSPGQGRREKLFF | TGTGCCAGCAGCCCAGGACAGGGACGAAGAGAAAAACTGTTTTTT
once | TRBJ1-1 | TRBV19 | . | CASTIGGGSAEAFF | TGTGCCAGTACAATCGGGGGGGGGAGCGCTGAAGCTTTCTTT